A selection of T cell receptor beta chains follows, all from one sample in a study of technical replicates of blood from a few donors. Profiled with immunoSEQ multiplex PCR; TCRdb holds only in-frame clones, not every one. Of more than 65,000 clones listed, around 97% were seen once; the top ten hold around 0.31%. Material: T cells isolated from PBMCs. These receptors all come from a human donor in good health. CDR3s include the opening cysteine and the closing phenylalanine or tryptophan. Each record gives: D gene, V gene, J gene, clone size, CDR3 length, CDR3 protein, CDR3 DNA. D genes are given only for firm matches. The listing skips clone size in some rows; elsewhere it reads once, few, many or a size class.

D gene: .
V gene: TRBV2
J gene: TRBJ2-7
clone size: once
CDR3 length: 13
CDR3 protein: CASSERVTYEQYF
CDR3 DNA: TGTGCCAGCAGTGAACGGGTGACCTACGAGCAGTACTTC

D gene: .
V gene: TRBV9
J gene: TRBJ2-1
clone size: .
CDR3 length: 15
CDR3 protein: CASRHGGEPNNEQFF
CDR3 DNA: TGTGCCAGCAGACACGGGGGAGAGCCCAACAATGAGCAGTTCTTC

D gene: .
V gene: TRBV6-5
J gene: TRBJ1-1
clone size: .
CDR3 length: 14
CDR3 protein: CASWPLVLDTEAFF
CDR3 DNA: TGTGCCAGCTGGCCGCTGGTATTGGACACTGAAGCTTTCTTT

D gene: .
V gene: TRBV9
J gene: TRBJ2-5
clone size: once
CDR3 length: 14
CDR3 protein: CASGTGTVQETQYF
CDR3 DNA: TGTGCCAGCGGCACAGGGACCGTACAAGAGACCCAGTACTTC

D gene: TRBD2
V gene: TRBV7-6
J gene: TRBJ2-2
clone size: .
CDR3 length: 15
CDR3 protein: CASSLAGRATGELFF
CDR3 DNA: TGTGCCAGCAGCTTGGCCGGGAGGGCCACCGGGGAGCTGTTTTTT

D gene: TRBD2
V gene: TRBV2
J gene: TRBJ2-7
clone size: .
CDR3 length: 14
CDR3 protein: CASSNRLAGNEQYF
CDR3 DNA: TGTGCCAGCAGCAATAGGCTAGCGGGAAACGAGCAGTACTTC

D gene: .
V gene: TRBV30
J gene: TRBJ1-1
clone size: .
CDR3 length: 13
CDR3 protein: CAWVDYRGTEAFF
CDR3 DNA: TGTGCCTGGGTGGATTACCGGGGGACTGAAGCTTTCTTT

D gene: TRBD1
V gene: TRBV6-5
J gene: TRBJ1-2
clone size: .
CDR3 length: 13
CDR3 protein: CASSGDRSAGYTF
CDR3 DNA: TGTGCCAGCAGCGGGGACAGGTCCGCTGGCTACACCTTC

D gene: .
V gene: TRBV16
J gene: TRBJ2-2
clone size: once
CDR3 length: 15
CDR3 protein: CASSQSWGPTGELFF
CDR3 DNA: TGTGCCAGCAGCCAATCGTGGGGCCCCACCGGGGAGCTGTTTTTT

D gene: TRBD2
V gene: TRBV9
J gene: TRBJ2-3
clone size: .
CDR3 length: 18
CDR3 protein: CASSVATEGTSGWDTQYF
CDR3 DNA: TGTGCCAGCAGCGTAGCTACGGAGGGGACTAGCGGTTGGGATACGCAGTATTTT

D gene: TRBD1
V gene: TRBV11-2
J gene: TRBJ1-1
clone size: .
CDR3 length: 15
CDR3 protein: CASSFGTGANTEAFF
CDR3 DNA: TGTGCCAGCAGCTTCGGGACAGGGGCTAACACTGAAGCTTTCTTT

D gene: TRBD1
V gene: TRBV6-1
J gene: TRBJ2-7
clone size: once
CDR3 length: 15
CDR3 protein: CASSDYDRGSYEQYF
CDR3 DNA: TGTGCCAGCAGCGACTATGACAGGGGCTCCTACGAGCAGTACTTC

D gene: TRBD2
V gene: TRBV15
J gene: TRBJ2-7
clone size: .
CDR3 length: 15
CDR3 protein: CATSRDGGTRNEQYF
CDR3 DNA: TGTGCCACCAGCAGAGATGGAGGGACTAGGAACGAGCAGTACTTC

D gene: TRBD2
V gene: TRBV5-1
J gene: TRBJ2-7
clone size: .
CDR3 length: 14
CDR3 protein: CASSPSGASYEQYF
CDR3 DNA: TGCGCCAGCAGCCCTAGCGGTGCCTCCTACGAGCAGTACTTC

D gene: TRBD1
V gene: TRBV29-1
J gene: TRBJ1-3
clone size: .
CDR3 length: 14
CDR3 protein: CSVGTGSSGNTIYF
CDR3 DNA: TGCAGCGTTGGGACAGGGAGCTCTGGAAACACCATATATTTT

D gene: .
V gene: TRBV14
J gene: TRBJ1-1
clone size: .
CDR3 length: 11
CDR3 protein: CASSQGTEAFF
CDR3 DNA: TGTGCCAGCAGCCAAGGGACAGAAGCTTTCTTT

D gene: .
V gene: TRBV2
J gene: TRBJ1-3
clone size: .
CDR3 length: 15
CDR3 protein: CASSVGQASGNTIYF
CDR3 DNA: TGTGCCAGCAGTGTTGGCCAGGCCTCTGGAAACACCATATATTTT

D gene: TRBD1
V gene: TRBV27
J gene: TRBJ1-1
clone size: once
CDR3 length: 14
CDR3 protein: CASRSQGGGTEAFF
CDR3 DNA: TGTGCCAGCAGGTCCCAGGGGGGAGGAACTGAAGCTTTCTTT

D gene: .
V gene: TRBV6-5
J gene: TRBJ2-2
clone size: .
CDR3 length: 12
CDR3 protein: CASGGEAGELFF
CDR3 DNA: TGTGCCAGCGGTGGGGAGGCCGGGGAGCTGTTTTTT

D gene: TRBD1
V gene: TRBV19
J gene: TRBJ2-7
clone size: .
CDR3 length: 15
CDR3 protein: CASSFPGTGLYEQYF
CDR3 DNA: TGTGCCAGTAGTTTCCCCGGGACAGGCCTTTACGAGCAGTACTTC